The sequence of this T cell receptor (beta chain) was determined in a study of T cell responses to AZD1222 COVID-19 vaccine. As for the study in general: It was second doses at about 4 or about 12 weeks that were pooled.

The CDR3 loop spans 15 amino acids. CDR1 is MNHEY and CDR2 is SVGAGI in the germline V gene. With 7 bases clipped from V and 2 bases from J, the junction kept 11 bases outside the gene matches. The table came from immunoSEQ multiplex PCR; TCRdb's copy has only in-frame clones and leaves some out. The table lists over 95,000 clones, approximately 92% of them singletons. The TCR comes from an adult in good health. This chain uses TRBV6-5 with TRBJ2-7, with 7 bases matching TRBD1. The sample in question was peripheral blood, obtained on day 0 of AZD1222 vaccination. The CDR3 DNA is TGTGCCAGCACCGGGACAGCAACAAATACCTACGAGCAGTACTTC. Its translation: CASTGTATNTYEQYF.